Presented here are 29 T cell receptor beta chains from one specimen sequenced in a study of shared clonotypes between healthy human individuals (dated by TCRdb to 2020 to 2021). Library construction relied on the immunoSEQ multiplex PCR assay. TCRdb carries this immuneACCESS record with in-frame sequences only. Its versions omit some clonotypes, under half of them owing to an unresolved V gene in the studies checked, with the rest unexplained. Present in this sample are more than 450,000 clones, around 74% of which were seen just once. The ten largest clones capture approximately 12% of the sample. Sequenced input: PBMCs. These receptors were collected from a woman in her 40s in good health. Some clones in this sample may be carry-over from other donors' samples.

This clone has a handful of counts. J is TRBJ1-1 and V is TRBV10-1, with D hard to call. The V and J ends lost 3 bases and 10 bases respectively, with 9 bases between them. Germline V gene sequence: CDR1 WNHNN, CDR2 SYGVQD (reference sequence). This CDR3 spans 11 amino acids. The chain's CDR3 is CASSDSRVAFF. The CDR3 nucleotides read TGCGCCAGCAGTGATTCCCGGGTAGCTTTCTTT.

The chain recombines TRBV2 with TRBJ2-5, with 7 bases fitting TRBD1. The CDR3 has 14 amino acids. The ends lost 7 bases at V and 5 bases at J; junction bases unmatched: 10. CDR1 and CDR2 (germline): SNHLY, FYNNEI. CDR3 sequence: CASTPRQGGETQYF. DNA for the CDR3: TGTGCCAGCACCCCCAGACAGGGCGGGGAGACCCAGTACTTC.

The chain is built from TRBV7-9 and TRBJ2-5; weak D call: TRBD1 (6 bases). Trimming stripped 7 bases from V and 1 base from J, with 10 bases between. Germline CDR1 reads SEHNR; CDR2 reads FQNEAQ (reference sequence). The CDR3 consists of 13 residues. CDR3 nucleotides: TGTGCCAGCACCTGGACAGTCCAAGAGACCCAGTACTTC. It is translated as CASTWTVQETQYF.

V is TRBV28 and J is TRBJ2-3; TRBD2 aligns across 10 bases. The CDR3 extends over 15 amino acids. Germline trimming cut 8 bases from V and 5 bases from J; bases unmatched to any gene: 10. CDR1 and CDR2 from the germline V gene are MDHEN and SYDVKM. The CDR3, as DNA: TGTGCCAGCCCGGGGCCGCTAGCGGGAGAAGATACGCAGTATTTT. As protein: CASPGPLAGEDTQYF. Drawing the rest from reference TRBV28 and TRBJ2-3, the complete variable domain is DVKVTQSSRYLVKRTGEKVFLECVQDMDHENMFWYRQDPGLGLRLIYFSYDVKMKEKGDIPEGYSVSREKKERFSLILESASTNQTSMYLCASPGPLAGEDTQYFGPGTRLTVL.

To note about this clone: Other nucleotide sequences in the sample specify the same CDR3. The CDR3 region is CASSLSRNTEAFF. In DNA, the CDR3 is TGTGCCAGCAGCTTAAGTCGGAACACTGAAGCTTTCTTT. The chain links TRBV7-3 to TRBJ1-1; no clear D. The germline V gene encodes CDR1 SGHTA and CDR2 FQGTGA. CDR3 length equals 13 residues. V was pared by 1 base and J by 1 base, with 4 bases between.

The chain recombines TRBV5-6 with TRBJ2-1; a weak D match, TRBD1 (6 bases). The CDR3 loop spans 16 amino acids. V dropped 2 bases and J dropped 4 bases, with 16 bases sitting between them. Germline values: CDR1 SGHDT, CDR2 YYEEEE. The CDR3 loop is CASSFIQGQPYNEQFF. In nucleotides, the CDR3 is TGTGCCAGCAGCTTTATACAGGGACAACCTTACAATGAGCAGTTCTTC.

This clone occurred once. This chain connects TRBV5-1 to TRBJ2-1; a weak D match, TRBD2 (6 bases). Trimming stripped 0 bases from V and 7 bases from J, with 11 bases between. Per the germline V gene, CDR1 is SGHRS and CDR2 is YFSETQ. The CDR3 is made up of 14 amino acids. CDR3 DNA: TGCGCCAGCAGCTTGGAGCAGGGAGGAAATGAGCAGTTCTTC. Amino acid sequence: CASSLEQGGNEQFF.

This clone appeared once. The chain has TRBV7-8 and TRBJ1-2, with 7 bases aligning to TRBD1. In germline, CDR1 is SGHVS, CDR2 FQNEAQ. This CDR3 has 14 amino acids. J gave up 3 bases and V 4 bases, and 5 bases lay outside the gene matches. This chain's CDR3 is CASSSRTGHYGYTF. In DNA, the CDR3 is TGTGCCAGCAGCTCTCGGACAGGCCACTATGGCTACACCTTC.

The gene calls are TRBV10-2 and TRBJ2-2; D might be TRBD1 (5 bases). Germline V gene sequence: CDR1 WSHSY, CDR2 SAAADI. The CDR3 loop spans 16 amino acids. The ends were cut back, 1 base at V and 4 bases at J, with 13 bases in the middle. The CDR3 nucleotides are TGCGCCAGCAGTGAGTGGCAGGGTCGTCGCACCGGGGAGCTGTTTTTT. Protein sequence: CASSEWQGRRTGELFF.

The J gene is TRBJ2-1, the V gene TRBV6-6; D is uncertain. Per the germline V gene, CDR1 is MNHNY and CDR2 is SVGAGI (reference sequence). This CDR3 has 14 amino acids. V lost 10 bases to trimming and J lost 0 bases, with 13 bases between them. This CDR3 is CATTAVSSYNEQFF. CDR3 DNA: TGTGCCACTACGGCGGTAAGCTCCTACAATGAGCAGTTCTTC.

The chain employs TRBV2 and TRBJ1-5; a weak D match, TRBD1 (6 bases). Germline V CDR1 and CDR2: SNHLY, FYNNEI. Trimming shortened V by 5 bases and J by 4 bases, and 12 bases separated the two germline ends. The CDR3 runs to 14 residues. In DNA, the CDR3 is TGTGCCAGCAGTCTACTCAGGGGAAATCAGCCCCAGCATTTT. Translating it yields CASSLLRGNQPQHF.

This clone was seen more than once but under ten times. At one boundary the junction diverges from the germline segment, which might be a read error. V gene TRBV7-7 combines with J gene TRBJ2-3; 14 bases align to TRBD2. CDR1 is SSHAT, CDR2 FNYEAQ, per germline (reference sequence). CDR3 length: 16 residues. In nucleotides, the CDR3 is TGTGCTAGCAGCGCGGGACTAGCGGGGGGCACAGATACGCAGTATTTT. Residues: CASSAGLAGGTDTQYF.

The chain couples TRBV7-2 to TRBJ2-7; 8 bases align to TRBD2. The CDR3 spans 18 residues. From germline, CDR1 is SGHTA and CDR2 FQGNSA. V shed 2 bases, J shed 0 bases, and the junction held 12 bases outside the gene matches. The chain's CDR3 is CASSLQGGGLGTSYEQYF. The CDR3 coding sequence is TGTGCCAGCAGCTTACAAGGGGGGGGACTAGGAACCTCCTACGAGCAGTACTTC.

The V gene is TRBV28, the J gene TRBJ2-7; 9 bases align to TRBD2. This CDR3 spans 15 amino acids. In germline, CDR1 is MDHEN, CDR2 SYDVKM. Trimming took 6 bases from V and 5 from J; bases not matched to a gene: 11. The CDR3 sequence: CASSPSGASGNEQYF. Written as DNA, the CDR3 is TGTGCCAGCAGCCCTTCGGGTGCTAGCGGGAACGAGCAGTACTTC.

V and J are TRBV6-6 and TRBJ1-1; TRBD1 matches 7 bases. V dropped 5 bases and J dropped 0; count of bases not matched to a gene: 6. The CDR3 runs to 15 residues. CDR1 is MNHNY, CDR2 SVGAGI, per germline (reference sequence). Here the CDR3 reads CASSPTGPLNTEAFF. Written as DNA, the CDR3 is TGTGCCAGCAGTCCGACAGGGCCTCTGAACACTGAAGCTTTCTTT.

CDR3 nucleotide sequence: TGTGCCAGCAGTTACAGGGGCAATCAGCCCCAGCATTTT. Translating gives CASSYRGNQPQHF. This chain joins TRBV6-5 and TRBJ1-5; D is unresolved. The CDR3 totals 13 residues. The V gene lost 2 bases and the J gene lost 2 bases, with 4 bases spanning the gap. Germline CDR1 and CDR2: MNHEY and SVGAGI.

The chain uses TRBV27 and TRBJ2-5, with 10 bases lining up with TRBD1. TRBJ2-7 matches the DNA end more closely, so the J call is doubtful. The CDR3 covers 16 residues. Germline CDR1 is MNHEY and CDR2 is SMNVEV (reference sequence). The CDR3 spells CASSLSGTGAIYEQYF. In DNA, the CDR3 is TGTGCCAGCAGTTTATCGGGGACAGGGGCAATCTACGAGCAGTACTTC.

At least ten counts were recorded for this clone. The chain couples TRBV4-2 to TRBJ2-1; D is unclear. This CDR3 is built from 17 residues. Trimming took 0 bases from V and 0 from J, leaving 12 bases between them. Germline values: CDR1 LGHNA, CDR2 YNFKEQ. The CDR3 sequence: CASSQDLEASSYNEQFF. CDR3 DNA sequence: TGTGCCAGCAGCCAAGATCTCGAGGCGAGCTCCTACAATGAGCAGTTCTTC.

On this clone: The identical CDR3 is also encoded by other nucleotide sequences in the sample. The rearrangement links TRBV5-1 to TRBJ2-3; a possible D gene is TRBD1 (5 bases). The CDR3 loop spans 13 amino acids. Trimming left V 0 bases short and J 6 bases short, with 8 bases between. The V gene's germline CDR1 is SGHRS and CDR2 YFSETQ. The CDR3 DNA is TGCGCCAGCAGCTTGGAAGGGGCGGATACGCAGTATTTT. Protein sequence: CASSLEGADTQYF.

This rearrangement joins TRBV9 to TRBJ2-2; D is undetermined. The V gene lost 7 bases and the J gene lost 5 bases, with 18 bases spanning the gap. CDR1 SGDLS and CDR2 YYNGEE come from the germline V gene. The CDR3 runs to 15 residues. CDR3 residues: CASRSGVSDTGELFF. In DNA, the CDR3 is TGTGCCAGCCGCTCTGGGGTTTCGGATACCGGGGAGCTGTTTTTT.

The rearrangement uses TRBV5-1 and TRBJ2-3; 10 bases fit TRBD2. Per germline, CDR1 SGHRS and CDR2 YFSETQ. The V gene end was trimmed by 0 bases and the J gene end by 4 bases; junction bases not matched to a gene: 5. The CDR3 extends over 16 amino acids. As DNA, the CDR3 is TGCGCCAGCAGCTTGGCAACTAGCGGGAATGCAGATACGCAGTATTTT. It specifies CASSLATSGNADTQYF.

The chain combines TRBV5-1 with TRBJ1-2; D is unresolved. Trimming pared 2 bases from V and 4 bases from J, leaving 18 bases between. The CDR3 contains 16 residues. Looked up from germline, CDR1 is SGHRS and CDR2 is YFSETQ. The CDR3 nucleotides read TGCGCCAGCAGCTTCGACGTGCGGGTTATGAGCTATGGCTACACCTTC. Translated: CASSFDVRVMSYGYTF. The variable domain in full, with the rest retrieved from reference TRBV5-1 and TRBJ1-2, is KAGVTQTPRYLIKTRGQQVTLSCSPISGHRSVSWYQQTPGQGLQFLFEYFSETQRNKGNFPGRFSGRQFSNSRSEMNVSTLELGDSALYLCASSFDVRVMSYGYTFGSGTRLTVV.

This clone has a single count. This CDR3 is also generated by other DNA sequences in the sample. V usage is TRBV29-1 and J usage is TRBJ2-3; D is uncertain. With 4 bases removed from V and 1 base from J, the gap between germline ends came to 9 bases. Germline V CDR1 and CDR2: SQVTM, ANQGSEA. The CDR3 totals 13 residues. This CDR3 reads CSVGGIGTDTQYF. The CDR3, as DNA: TGCAGCGTTGGGGGTATCGGCACAGATACGCAGTATTTT.

This clone turned up a few times. This rearrangement joins TRBV5-5 to TRBJ1-3; 9 bases are a match to TRBD1. V was clipped by 4 bases and J by 2 bases; unmatched bases: 10. Germline CDR1 reads SGHKS; CDR2 reads YYEKEE (reference sequence). The CDR3 contains 17 residues. The CDR3 DNA is TGTGCCAGCAGCATAAACAGGGGGCTAGGTACTGGAAACACCATATATTTT. Its protein is CASSINRGLGTGNTIYF.

The chain joins TRBV10-3 to TRBJ2-3; D could derive from TRBD1 or TRBD2 (5 bases each). Trimming pared 5 bases from V and 1 base from J, leaving 7 bases between. This CDR3 has 13 amino acids. From germline, CDR1 is ENHRY and CDR2 SYGVKD. The CDR3 DNA follows: TGTGCCATCAGTACGGGACGCACAGATACGCAGTATTTT. Amino acid sequence: CAISTGRTDTQYF.

The chain employs TRBV7-2 and TRBJ2-5, with TRBD2 matching over 13 bases. V was pared by 0 bases and J by 7 bases, with 11 bases of the junction left unmatched. Germline CDR1 reads SGHTA; CDR2 reads FQGNSA. The CDR3 runs to 18 residues. The CDR3 DNA reads TGTGCCAGCAGCTTAGCGGGACCGGGACTAGCGGGGTTGGGGACCCAGTACTTC. Its protein is CASSLAGPGLAGLGTQYF.

The chain joins TRBV29-1 to TRBJ1-4; D possibly corresponds to TRBD1 (6 bases). The CDR3 totals 14 residues. V was shortened by 7 bases and J by 0 bases, with 12 bases between the two germline ends. Germline V gene sequence: CDR1 SQVTM, CDR2 ANQGSEA. The CDR3 DNA follows: TGCAGCGGGAGGACAGCTGCAACTAATGAAAAACTGTTTTTT. This codes for CSGRTAATNEKLFF.

The genes are TRBV28 and TRBJ2-7; D possibly matches TRBD1 or TRBD2 (7 bases each). From germline, CDR1 is MDHEN and CDR2 SYDVKM. The V and J ends lost 3 bases and 6 bases respectively, with 12 bases between them. The CDR3 is 13 residues long. The CDR3 here is CASSFVRGGEQYF. The CDR3, as DNA: TGTGCCAGCAGTTTTGTCAGGGGGGGCGAGCAGTACTTC.

This chain connects TRBV18 to TRBJ2-7, with D perhaps matching TRBD2 (7 bases). Per the germline V gene, CDR1 is KGHSH and CDR2 is LQKENI. The V gene lost 3 bases and the J gene lost 5 bases, with 17 bases spanning the gap. The CDR3 consists of 15 residues. The CDR3 DNA follows: TGTGCCAGCTCACCCGGCGGGGGCAGGGACAACGAGCAGTACTTC. It is translated as CASSPGGGRDNEQYF.